The 7 T cell receptor beta chains below come from one sample, sequenced in a study of shared clonotypes between healthy human individuals. Assay used: immunoSEQ multiplex PCR; TCRdb lists only in-frame clones, some missing. The data hold 550,000 to 800,000 clones, with about 90% observed a single time. The specimen was memory CD8+ T cells from PBMCs. The sample's subset: CD45RO+ cells pooled with CCR7-negative TemRA cells. These receptors originate from a man between 18 and 35 years old in good health. Some clones in this sample may be carry-over from other donors' samples.

V is TRBV27 and J is TRBJ2-7; 7 nucleotides line up with TRBD1. Germline V gene data show CDR1 as MNHEY and CDR2 as SMNVEV (reference sequence). This CDR3 comprises 16 residues. Germline trimming cut 0 bases from V and 4 bases from J; bases unmatched to any gene: 9. The CDR3 spells CASSLSTGEEDYEQYF. The CDR3 nucleotides read TGTGCCAGCAGTTTATCAACAGGGGAAGAAGATTACGAGCAGTACTTC.

This clone was detected once. The V gene is TRBV4-1, the J gene TRBJ1-1, with 7 positions matching TRBD1. CDR3 size: 15 residues. The germline gives CDR1 MGHRA, CDR2 YSYEKL. Trimming removed 4 bases from V and 0 bases from J; junction bases left unmatched: 5. CDR3 protein: CASSPWTGMNTEAFF. As DNA, the CDR3 is TGCGCCAGCAGCCCCTGGACAGGCATGAACACTGAAGCTTTCTTT.

V gene TRBV7-3 combines with J gene TRBJ1-1; 9 bases are shared with TRBD1. The CDR3 extends over 13 amino acids. The ends lost 5 bases at V and 10 bases at J; junction bases unmatched: 8. The germline gives CDR1 SGHTA, CDR2 FQGTGA. The CDR3 here is CASSLWDREAAFF. The CDR3 region has the DNA TGTGCCAGCAGCCTTTGGGACAGGGAAGCAGCTTTCTTT.

This chain joins TRBV6-4 and TRBJ1-1; no reliable D call. From germline, CDR1 is MRHNA and CDR2 SNTAGT. This CDR3 has 14 amino acids. V lost 6 bases and J 7 bases, leaving 18 bases between the germline ends. The CDR3 nucleotides read TGTGCCAGCAGATCTGGCGCGAACGTACTTGAAGCTTTCTTT. Its translation: CASRSGANVLEAFF.

The CDR3 region is CASSLRPTSYEQYF. The CDR3 bases are TGTGCCAGCAGCCTCAGACCTACCTCCTACGAGCAGTACTTC. This chain uses TRBV6-5 with TRBJ2-7, with D unresolved. Trimming removed 6 bases at V and 0 bases at J, with 12 bases between. CDR1 MNHEY and CDR2 SVGAGI come from the germline V gene. CDR3 length: 14 residues.

The rearrangement joins TRBV9 to TRBJ1-2; D not resolved. With 1 base removed from V and 4 bases from J, the gap between germline ends came to 20 bases. Germline CDR1 is SGDLS and CDR2 is YYNGEE. The CDR3 runs 17 residues. In DNA form, the CDR3 reads TGTGCCAGCAGCGTATCCCCCGATAGCGGCAAAATCTATGGCTACACCTTC. Its translation is CASSVSPDSGKIYGYTF.

V is TRBV27 and J is TRBJ1-1; no reliable D call. Between the trimmed V and J ends, which lost 1 base and 1 base, there was a span of 10 bases. The germline gives CDR1 MNHEY, CDR2 SMNVEV (reference sequence). The CDR3 sequence is 15 residues long. The CDR3 protein is CASSLYPASNTEAFF. Here the CDR3 DNA reads TGTGCCAGCAGTTTATATCCAGCCTCGAACACTGAAGCTTTCTTT.